The TCR beta chain described here comes from a study of blood T cell repertoires in COVID-19. This clone was seen once. CDR1 is SGDLS and CDR2 is YYNGEE in the germline V gene. CDR3 length: 14 amino acids. The V gene end was trimmed by 5 bases and the J gene end by 1 base; junction bases not matched to a gene: 4. Only in-frame clones appear in the TCRdb table, and some are missing; sequencing was by immunoSEQ multiplex PCR. The sample contains under 300,000 clones, around 80% of which appear only once. The sequencing sample was made of peripheral blood. The clonotype comes from a woman in her thirties or forties with active or convalescent COVID-19. The rearrangement uses TRBV9 and TRBJ2-5; 8 bases fit TRBD1. The CDR3 bases are TGTGCCAGCAGTTCACAGGGGGTCCAAGAGACCCAGTACTTC. This encodes CASSSQGVQETQYF.